This passage covers 27 T cell receptor beta chains from one sample sequenced in a study of shared clonotypes between healthy human individuals. The data were produced by immunoSEQ multiplex PCR, yet TCRdb's version contains in-frame clones alone and is incomplete. The table has under 2.5 million clones, 80% to 95% seen once; the top ten hold around 0.38%. The sample consisted of naive CD4+ T cells from PBMCs. Stated subset: CD45RA+ positively selected. The receptors were sampled from a man younger than 30 in good health. Some clones in this sample may be carry-over from other donors' samples.

The chain's CDR3 is CASSLHASTDTQYF. The CDR3 DNA is TGTGCCAGCAGCTTACACGCAAGCACAGATACGCAGTATTTT. This rearrangement joins TRBV7-2 to TRBJ2-3; D is undetermined. This CDR3 has 14 amino acids. V gave up 2 bases and J gave up 0 bases, with 6 bases separating them. Germline V gene data show CDR1 as SGHTA and CDR2 as FQGNSA. The full variable domain, with the rest looked up from reference TRBV7-2 and TRBJ2-3, is GAGVSQSPSNKVTEKGKDVELRCDPISGHTALYWYRQSLGQGLEFLIYFQGNSAPDKSGLPSDRFSAERTGGSVSTLTIQRTQQEDSAVYLCASSLHASTDTQYFGPGTRLTVL.

For the CDR3, the DNA is TGTGCCACCCGGACAGCCCCTAACACCGGGGAGCTGTTTTTT. Amino acid sequence: CATRTAPNTGELFF. The chain uses TRBV9 and TRBJ2-2, with a possible D match to TRBD1 (6 bases). This CDR3 is 14 amino acids long. V dropped 9 bases and J dropped 2 bases, with 14 bases sitting between them. Germline-derived CDR1 and CDR2 are SGDLS and YYNGEE. Filled out from reference TRBV9 and TRBJ2-2, the complete variable domain reads DSGVTQTPKHLITATGQRVTLRCSPRSGDLSVYWYQQSLDQGLQFLIQYYNGEERAKGNILERFSAQQFPDLHSELNLSSLELGDSALYFCATRTAPNTGELFFGEGSRLTVL.

This clone was recorded a few times. The chain links TRBV4-1 to TRBJ1-1; 7 positions match TRBD1. Germline V gene lookup returns CDR1 MGHRA and CDR2 YSYEKL. V was pared by 6 bases and J by 4 bases, with 8 bases of the junction left unmatched. This CDR3 is 14 amino acids long. The CDR3 spells CASRLQGIRTEAFF. The DNA of the CDR3 is TGCGCCAGCAGACTACAGGGGATTCGCACTGAAGCTTTCTTT.

J is TRBJ2-7 and V is TRBV6-6; D remains unclear. The CDR3 covers 16 residues. The V and J ends lost 3 bases and 2 bases respectively, with 17 bases between them. The germline V gene has CDR1 MNHNY and CDR2 SVGAGI (reference sequence). The CDR3 sequence is CASSYNAWARPYEQYF. The CDR3, as DNA: TGTGCCAGCAGTTATAACGCTTGGGCTCGGCCCTACGAGCAGTACTTC.

The V call is TRBV6-1, the J call TRBJ1-4, with 9 bases that match TRBD1. V was pared by 4 bases and J by 8 bases, with 5 bases of the junction left unmatched. CDR3 size: 14 residues. The germline CDR1 and CDR2 sequences are MNHNS and SASEGT. This CDR3 is CASSGGQGVEKLFF. The CDR3 DNA reads TGTGCCAGCAGTGGGGGACAGGGTGTCGAAAAACTGTTTTTT.

The J gene is TRBJ2-5, the V gene TRBV13, with TRBD2 identical over 12 bases. J gave up 4 bases and V 6 bases, and 6 bases lay outside the gene matches. The CDR3 is 15 residues long. The germline CDR1 and CDR2 sequences are PRHDT and FYEKMQ (reference sequence). Written as DNA, the CDR3 is TGTGCCAGCAGTAAACTAGCGGGAGGTCGAGAGACCCAGTACTTC. It encodes CASSKLAGGRETQYF.

The chain is built from TRBV5-8 and TRBJ1-4; D is perhaps TRBD1 (5 bases). CDR1 is SGHTS and CDR2 is YDEGEE in the germline V gene. Trimming removed 4 bases from V and 3 bases from J, with 13 bases in between. CDR3 length equals 15 residues. For the CDR3, the DNA is TGTGCCAGCAGCCCGGGGACCGGACCTAATGAAAAACTGTTTTTT. It encodes CASSPGTGPNEKLFF.

J is TRBJ2-1 and V is TRBV11-3; 7 nucleotides match TRBD2. J lost 4 bases, V lost 0 bases, and 9 bases had no gene match. The V gene's germline CDR1 is SGHNT and CDR2 YENEEA. The length of the CDR3 is 17 residues. The CDR3 DNA reads as TGTGCCAGCAGCTTAGATGGGACTAACCCATCGTACAATGAGCAGTTCTTC. Encoded protein: CASSLDGTNPSYNEQFF.

The chain joins TRBV7-9 to TRBJ1-5; D is ambiguous. The V and J ends lost 5 bases and 1 base respectively, with 12 bases between them. CDR1 is SEHNR and CDR2 is FQNEAQ in the germline V gene (reference sequence). The CDR3 totals 15 residues. CDR3 in amino acids: CASSPDLSSNQPQHF. Here the CDR3 DNA reads TGTGCCAGCAGCCCCGATCTATCGAGCAATCAGCCCCAGCATTTT.

J is TRBJ1-4 and V is TRBV19; D is unclear. CDR3 length: 11 amino acids. Germline assignment: CDR1 LNHDA and CDR2 SQIVND (reference sequence). Trimming left V 6 bases short and J 16 bases short, with 15 bases between. The CDR3 DNA follows: TGTGCCAGTAGACTAGACGGCACTTGGTTTTTT. This gives the protein CASRLDGTWFF.

The V and J genes are TRBV18 and TRBJ2-5; 8 bases line up with TRBD1. Germline V gene sequence: CDR1 KGHSH, CDR2 LQKENI. Trimming cost V 3 bases and J 2 bases; bases outside gene matches: 5. CDR3 size: 15 residues. CDR3 DNA sequence: TGTGCCAGCTCACCGCGGACAGGGCAGCAAGAGACCCAGTACTTC. Translated, it gives CASSPRTGQQETQYF.

This chain connects TRBV7-2 to TRBJ1-5; weak D call: TRBD1 (6 bases). The V end lost 5 bases, the J end lost 4 bases, and 18 bases lay between the germline ends. The CDR3 is 16 residues long. CDR1 is SGHTA and CDR2 is FQGNSA in the germline V gene. Here the CDR3 DNA reads TGTGCCAGCAGCCTACGACAGGCGACGTCTAATCAGCCCCAGCATTTT. It codes for CASSLRQATSNQPQHF. The full variable domain, with the rest looked up from reference TRBV7-2 and TRBJ1-5, is GAGVSQSPSNKVTEKGKDVELRCDPISGHTALYWYRQSLGQGLEFLIYFQGNSAPDKSGLPSDRFSAERTGGSVSTLTIQRTQQEDSAVYLCASSLRQATSNQPQHFGDGTRLSIL.

The CDR3 here is CASTRVGLHEQYF. The CDR3 DNA reads as TGTGCCAGCACCCGGGTGGGGTTACACGAGCAGTACTTC. The chain is built from TRBV7-9 and TRBJ2-7, with D unresolved. Germline V gives CDR1 SEHNR, CDR2 FQNEAQ (reference sequence). Trimming took 7 bases from V and 5 from J, leaving 15 bases between them. The CDR3 is made up of 13 amino acids.

Details on this clone: At the DNA level, this CDR3 is encoded by other sequences in the same sample as well. The chain uses TRBV20-1 and TRBJ2-7; D is unresolved. This CDR3 has 11 residues. The germline V and J ends were trimmed by 0 bases and 3 bases, with 3 bases remaining between them. Looked up from germline, CDR1 is DFQATT and CDR2 is SNEGSKA (reference sequence). The CDR3 DNA is TGCAGTGCTAGAGAAAGCTACGAGCAGTACTTC. Its protein product is CSARESYEQYF.

V gene TRBV7-9 combines with J gene TRBJ2-3, with 9 nucleotides matching TRBD2. Germline V gene data show CDR1 as SEHNR and CDR2 as FQNEAQ (reference sequence). After removal of 6 bases from V and 2 bases from J, the junction contained 9 bases not matched to a gene. CDR3 length: 16 residues. The CDR3 here is CASRRGASGNTDTQYF. In DNA, the CDR3 is TGTGCCAGCAGGAGAGGGGCTAGCGGGAACACAGATACGCAGTATTTT. Drawing the rest from reference TRBV7-9 and TRBJ2-3, the complete variable domain is DTGVSQNPRHKITKRGQNVTFRCDPISEHNRLYWYRQTLGQGPEFLTYFQNEAQLEKSRLLSDRFSAERPKGSFSTLEIQRTEQGDSAMYLCASRRGASGNTDTQYFGPGTRLTVL.

The rearrangement uses TRBV7-9 and TRBJ2-2, with D tentatively TRBD1 (6 bases). This CDR3 comprises 15 residues. Germline CDR1 and CDR2: SEHNR and FQNEAQ (reference sequence). V lost 2 bases and J 1 base, leaving 8 bases between the germline ends. As DNA, the CDR3 is TGTGCCAGCAGCTTATTAGGGGGGAACACCGGGGAGCTGTTTTTT. It codes for CASSLLGGNTGELFF.

The chain has TRBV18 and TRBJ1-3; D remains ambiguous. The CDR3 totals 15 residues. V lost 5 bases to trimming and J lost 0 bases, with 11 bases between them. CDR1 and CDR2 (germline): KGHSH, LQKENI. The CDR3 DNA reads TGTGCCAGCTCAACCAGGTTGGACTCTGGAAACACCATATATTTT. Protein sequence: CASSTRLDSGNTIYF.

The chain has TRBV14 and TRBJ1-2; the D gene is possibly TRBD1 (5 bases). The CDR3 runs 13 residues. The V gene lost 2 bases and the J gene lost 8 bases, with 12 bases spanning the gap. From germline, CDR1 is SGHDN and CDR2 FVKESK. CDR3 nucleotides: TGTGCCAGCAGCCAAACAGGACCTGTCGGCTACACCTTC. Translating it yields CASSQTGPVGYTF.

This chain joins TRBV7-2 and TRBJ1-2, with D unclear. V was clipped by 1 base and J by 12 bases, with 18 bases between them. Germline CDR1 and CDR2: SGHTA and FQGNSA. The CDR3 has 14 residues. DNA of the CDR3: TGTGCCAGCAGCTTAGGGGCAGGAACCACCGAAGACACCTTC. The encoded protein is CASSLGAGTTEDTF. Looking up the rest from reference TRBV7-2 and TRBJ1-2 gives the full variable domain: GAGVSQSPSNKVTEKGKDVELRCDPISGHTALYWYRQSLGQGLEFLIYFQGNSAPDKSGLPSDRFSAERTGGSVSTLTIQRTQQEDSAVYLCASSLGAGTTEDTFGSGTRLTVV.

The V gene is TRBV28, the J gene TRBJ1-3; D uncertain. Deletions cut 5 bases from V and 4 bases from J, with 12 bases between. The CDR3 runs to 14 residues. Per the germline V gene, CDR1 is MDHEN and CDR2 is SYDVKM. The CDR3 protein is CASSPTWHGNTIYF. DNA of the CDR3: TGTGCCAGCAGTCCCACCTGGCACGGAAACACCATATATTTT.

The chain joins TRBV2 to TRBJ2-7; TRBD1 aligns across 8 bases. This CDR3 has 14 amino acids. The V and J ends lost 6 bases and 2 bases, in that order; junction bases with no gene match: 6. The germline gives CDR1 SNHLY, CDR2 FYNNEI. Here the CDR3 reads CASRLTGVTYEQYF. The CDR3 DNA reads as TGTGCCAGCAGGCTGACAGGGGTTACCTACGAGCAGTACTTC.

V and J are TRBV28 and TRBJ2-3; D possibly corresponds to TRBD2 (6 bases). The CDR3 length is 12 residues. V lost 6 bases and J lost 11, with 15 bases in between. The germline V gene has CDR1 MDHEN and CDR2 SYDVKM. DNA of the CDR3: TGTGCCAGCAGCCTCGCGGGACTGGAGCAGTATTTT. Protein: CASSLAGLEQYF.

This chain connects TRBV30 to TRBJ1-5, with TRBD1 as a possible D gene (5 bases). Trimming pared 2 bases from V and 5 bases from J, leaving 10 bases between. The CDR3 is 13 residues long. The V gene's germline CDR1 is GTSNPN and CDR2 SVGIG (reference sequence). In nucleotides, the CDR3 is TGTGCCTGGAGTTCTGGGACGGATCAGCCCCAGCATTTT. This gives the protein CAWSSGTDQPQHF.

This clone was seen once. CDR3 protein: CASSLSVLPGGFNEQFF. The CDR3, as DNA: TGTGCCAGCAGCCTAAGCGTTTTGCCGGGAGGGTTCAATGAGCAGTTCTTC. This sequence joins TRBV7-9 and TRBJ2-1, with 8 bases fitting TRBD2. CDR3 length equals 17 residues. Germline CDR1 is SEHNR and CDR2 is FQNEAQ (reference sequence). J lost 6 bases, V lost 5 bases, and 15 bases had no gene match.

The CDR3 here is CSAEEDTQYF. DNA for the CDR3: TGCAGTGCGGAGGAAGATACGCAGTATTTT. This chain links TRBV20-1 with TRBJ2-3, with D tentatively TRBD2 (5 bases). The CDR3 contains 10 residues. Germline values: CDR1 DFQATT, CDR2 SNEGSKA (reference sequence). V lost 6 bases and J lost 5, with 6 bases in between.

In nucleotides, the CDR3 is TGTGCCAGATCGGGACTAGCGGGAGTTGGAGAGACCCAGTACTTC. Translated, it gives CARSGLAGVGETQYF. The V and J genes are TRBV2 and TRBJ2-5; 14 nucleotides align to TRBD2. V gave up 9 bases and J gave up 4 bases; unmatched junction bases: 7. CDR3 length: 15 residues. Germline V gives CDR1 SNHLY, CDR2 FYNNEI.

This clone was observed a handful of times. This chain uses TRBV19 with TRBJ1-5, with no clear D. V was pared by 8 bases and J by 7 bases, with 21 bases between. The CDR3 contains 15 residues. Germline CDR1 and CDR2: LNHDA and SQIVND (reference sequence). The CDR3 nucleotides are TGTGCCAGTGCCCCGGAGAACCTGGTGAGGCAGCCCCAGCATTTT. It yields the protein CASAPENLVRQPQHF.